The clone carrying this T cell receptor beta chain has ten or more counts. The 5'RACE method, run with constant-segment primers, produced TCR alpha and TCR beta cDNA libraries (carrying sample barcodes and UMIs). TCRdb reprocessed the 5' RACE reads with MiXCR, giving one entry per CDR3 protein. Of 250,000 to 350,000 distinct CDR3 sequences listed, 15% are singletons. This sample was taken from a study of T-cell memory formation after mild COVID-19. The germline CDR1 and CDR2 sequences are SGHDT and YYEEEE. The ends were cut back, 4 bases at V and 5 bases at J, with 11 bases in the middle. The CDR3 runs 13 residues.

Sequencing used PBMCs or a T cell subset sorted from them (not recorded which). V usage is TRBV5-6 and J usage is TRBJ2-3; D may be TRBD1 (6 bases). This receptor was identified in a man aged 18-30 years who had mild COVID-19 (a few samples of this study predate the infection). Cell type and time point are not known. CDR3 sequence: CASSDTGRDTQYF. CDR3 nucleotide sequence: TGTGCCAGCAGCGACACAGGGAGAGATACGCAGTATTTT. Full variable domain (remainder filled in from reference TRBV5-6 and TRBJ2-3): DAGVTQSPTHLIKTRGQQVTLRCSPKSGHDTVSWYQQALGQGPQFIFQYYEEEERQRGNFPDRFSGHQFPNYSSELNVNALLLGDSALYLCASSDTGRDTQYFGPGTRLTVL.